This record covers a single T cell receptor (beta chain). This clone was observed a few times. Its target antigen remains unknown. No base qualities exist here, and no much larger clone lies one base off it. The entry originates in a study of T cell changes during pregnancy in multiple sclerosis (dated by TCRdb to between 2019 and 2020). Looking at the study overall: The study looked at changes in the T cell repertoire across pregnancy in women with multiple sclerosis.

The V end loses 2 bases and the J end loses 0 bases, and a stretch of 16 bases separates them. The germline V gene (reference sequence) supplies CDR1 MNHEY and CDR2 SMNVEV. Counted from cysteine to phenylalanine, this CDR3 has 17 amino acids. Solely the CDR3 DNA is kept, with 51 bases framed from the first base. To prepare the library, the immunoSEQ multiplex PCR assay was applied. TCRdb's version of the immuneACCESS table is confined to in-frame rearrangements and falls short of the full clone set. An unresolved V gene accounts for under half of the shortfall where checked; the remainder is of unknown origin. The sample yields roughly 99,000 clones; 92% were counted once. The top ten clones comprise approximately 2.4% of the sample.

This sequence was found in a female donor in good health, enrolled as a control in a pregnancy study. This specimen consisted of peripheral blood, obtained after pregnancy. The V and J segments used are TRBV27 and TRBJ1-2; a weak D assignment points to TRBD1 (5 bases agree). The nucleotides are TGTGCCAGCAGTTTAGTGGCAGGGTGGGGAACTAACTATGGCTACACCTTC. Translated, this gives CASSLVAGWGTNYGYTF.